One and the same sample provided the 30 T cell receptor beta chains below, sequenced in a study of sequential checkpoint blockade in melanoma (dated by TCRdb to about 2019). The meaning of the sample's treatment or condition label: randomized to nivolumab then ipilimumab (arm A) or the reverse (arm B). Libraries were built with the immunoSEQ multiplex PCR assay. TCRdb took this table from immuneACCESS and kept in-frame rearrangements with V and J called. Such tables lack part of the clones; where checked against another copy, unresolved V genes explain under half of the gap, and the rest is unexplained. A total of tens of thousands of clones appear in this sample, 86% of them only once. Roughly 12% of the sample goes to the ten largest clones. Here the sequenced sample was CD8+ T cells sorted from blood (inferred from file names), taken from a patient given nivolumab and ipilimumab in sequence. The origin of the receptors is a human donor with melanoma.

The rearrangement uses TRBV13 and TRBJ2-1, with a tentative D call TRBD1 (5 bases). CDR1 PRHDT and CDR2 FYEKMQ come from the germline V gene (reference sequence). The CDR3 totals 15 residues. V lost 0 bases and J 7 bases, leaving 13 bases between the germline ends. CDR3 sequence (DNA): TGTGCCAGCAGCTTAGGTTCGACAGCAGTTAATGAGCAGTTCTTC. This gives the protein CASSLGSTAVNEQFF. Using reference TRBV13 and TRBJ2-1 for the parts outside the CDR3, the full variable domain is AAGVIQSPRHLIKEKRETATLKCYPIPRHDTVYWYQQGPGQDPQFLISFYEKMQSDKGSIPDRFSAQQFSDYHSELNMSSLELGDSALYFCASSLGSTAVNEQFFGPGTRLTVL.

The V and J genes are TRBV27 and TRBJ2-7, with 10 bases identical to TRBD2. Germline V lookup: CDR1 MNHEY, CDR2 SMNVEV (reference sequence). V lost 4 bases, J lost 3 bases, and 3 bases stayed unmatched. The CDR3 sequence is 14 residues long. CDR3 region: CASSSGLAVYEQYF. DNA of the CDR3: TGTGCCAGCAGTTCTGGACTAGCGGTCTACGAGCAGTACTTC.

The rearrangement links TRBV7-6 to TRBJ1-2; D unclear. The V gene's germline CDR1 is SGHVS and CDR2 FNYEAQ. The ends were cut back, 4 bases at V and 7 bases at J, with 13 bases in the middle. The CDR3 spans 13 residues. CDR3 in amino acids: CASSSAGPGGYTF. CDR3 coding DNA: TGTGCCAGCAGCTCCGCGGGCCCTGGTGGCTACACCTTC. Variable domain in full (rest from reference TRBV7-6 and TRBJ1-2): GAGVSQSPRYKVTKRGQDVALRCDPISGHVSLYWYRQALGQGPEFLTYFNYEAQQDKSGLPNDRFSAERPEGSISTLTIQRTEQRDSAMYRCASSSAGPGGYTFGSGTRLTVV.

The CDR3 reads CAWSPGTGNYGYTF. The DNA of the CDR3 is TGTGCCTGGAGCCCCGGGACAGGGAACTATGGCTACACCTTC. The genes are TRBV30 and TRBJ1-2, with 9 bases fitting TRBD1. CDR3 size: 14 residues. V lost 3 bases, J lost 2 bases, and 4 bases stayed unmatched. In germline, CDR1 is GTSNPN, CDR2 SVGIG (reference sequence).

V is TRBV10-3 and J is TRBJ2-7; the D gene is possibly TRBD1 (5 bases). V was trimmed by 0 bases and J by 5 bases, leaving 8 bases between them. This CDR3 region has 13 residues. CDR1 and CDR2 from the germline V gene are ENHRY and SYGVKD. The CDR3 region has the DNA TGTGCCATCAGTGAGTCGGCAGGGCACGAGCAGTACGTC. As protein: CAISESAGHEQYV.

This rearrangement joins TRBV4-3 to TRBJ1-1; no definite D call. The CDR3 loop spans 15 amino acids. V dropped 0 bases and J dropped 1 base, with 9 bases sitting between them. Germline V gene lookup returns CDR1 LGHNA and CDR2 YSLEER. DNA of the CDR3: TGCGCCAGCAGCCAAGATAGAGGAGGGAACACTGAAGCTTTCTTT. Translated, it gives CASSQDRGGNTEAFF.

The CDR3 nucleotides read TGTGCCAGCAGTTTACGGACTATTGGGGGGGAGTACTTC. Translated: CASSLRTIGGEYF. The J gene is TRBJ2-7, the V gene TRBV28, with 7 bases lining up with TRBD2. Germline CDR1 is MDHEN and CDR2 is SYDVKM. J gave up 11 bases and V 2 bases, and 9 bases lay outside the gene matches. The CDR3 is made up of 13 amino acids.

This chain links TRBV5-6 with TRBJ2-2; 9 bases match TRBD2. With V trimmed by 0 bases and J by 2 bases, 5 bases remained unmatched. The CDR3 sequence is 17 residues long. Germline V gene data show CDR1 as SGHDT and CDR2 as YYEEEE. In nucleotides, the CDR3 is TGTGCCAGCAGCTTGGCCTTTAGCGGGAGTAACACCGGGGAGCTGTTTTTT. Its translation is CASSLAFSGSNTGELFF. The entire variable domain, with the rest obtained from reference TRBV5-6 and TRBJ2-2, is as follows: DAGVTQSPTHLIKTRGQQVTLRCSPKSGHDTVSWYQQALGQGPQFIFQYYEEEERQRGNFPDRFSGHQFPNYSSELNVNALLLGDSALYLCASSLAFSGSNTGELFFGEGSRLTVL.

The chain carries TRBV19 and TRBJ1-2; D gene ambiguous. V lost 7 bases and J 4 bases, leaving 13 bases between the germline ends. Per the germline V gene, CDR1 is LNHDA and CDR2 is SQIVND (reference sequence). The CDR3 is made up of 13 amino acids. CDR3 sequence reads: CASTPSGPYGYTF. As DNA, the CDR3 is TGTGCCAGTACCCCGTCCGGTCCCTATGGCTACACCTTC.

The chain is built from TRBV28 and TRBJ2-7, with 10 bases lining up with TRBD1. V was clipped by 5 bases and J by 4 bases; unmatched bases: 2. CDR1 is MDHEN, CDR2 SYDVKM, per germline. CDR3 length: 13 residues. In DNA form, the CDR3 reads TGTGCCAGCAGTGACAGGGGGCCATACGAGCAGTACTTC. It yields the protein CASSDRGPYEQYF.

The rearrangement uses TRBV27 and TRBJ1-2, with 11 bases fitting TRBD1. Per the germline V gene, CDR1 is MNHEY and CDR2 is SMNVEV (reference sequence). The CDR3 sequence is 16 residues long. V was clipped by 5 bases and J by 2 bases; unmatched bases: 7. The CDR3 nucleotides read TGTGCCAGCAGTCCTAGGACAGGGGGCGTGAACTATGGCTACACCTTC. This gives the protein CASSPRTGGVNYGYTF.

Here the CDR3 reads CASSPREGPTLEQYF. As DNA, the CDR3 is TGTGCCAGCAGCCCCCGAGAGGGCCCCACCCTCGAGCAGTACTTC. V and J are TRBV7-9 and TRBJ2-7, with D tentatively TRBD2 (5 bases). This CDR3 spans 15 amino acids. The V and J ends lost 5 bases and 6 bases respectively, with 20 bases between them. CDR1 is SEHNR, CDR2 FQNEAQ, per germline (reference sequence).

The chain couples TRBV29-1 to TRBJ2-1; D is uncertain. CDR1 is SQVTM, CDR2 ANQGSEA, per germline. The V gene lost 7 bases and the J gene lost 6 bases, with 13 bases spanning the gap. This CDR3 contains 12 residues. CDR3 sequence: CSAITASNEQFF. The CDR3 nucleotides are TGCAGCGCCATTACAGCCAGCAATGAGCAGTTCTTC.

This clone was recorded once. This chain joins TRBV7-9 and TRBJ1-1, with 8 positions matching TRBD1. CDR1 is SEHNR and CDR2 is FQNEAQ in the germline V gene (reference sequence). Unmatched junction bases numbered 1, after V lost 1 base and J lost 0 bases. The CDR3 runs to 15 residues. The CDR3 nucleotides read TGTGCCAGCAGCTTAGACAGGGGGGTGAACACTGAAGCTTTCTTT. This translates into CASSLDRGVNTEAFF. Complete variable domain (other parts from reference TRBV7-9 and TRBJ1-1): DTGVSQNPRHKITKRGQNVTFRCDPISEHNRLYWYRQTLGQGPEFLTYFQNEAQLEKSRLLSDRFSAERPKGSFSTLEIQRTEQGDSAMYLCASSLDRGVNTEAFFGQGTRLTVV.

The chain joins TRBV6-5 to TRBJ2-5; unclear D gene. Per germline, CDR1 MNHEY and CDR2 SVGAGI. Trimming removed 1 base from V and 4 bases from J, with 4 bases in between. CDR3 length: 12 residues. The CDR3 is CASSYFGETQYF. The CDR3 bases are TGTGCCAGCAGTTACTTCGGAGAGACCCAGTACTTC.

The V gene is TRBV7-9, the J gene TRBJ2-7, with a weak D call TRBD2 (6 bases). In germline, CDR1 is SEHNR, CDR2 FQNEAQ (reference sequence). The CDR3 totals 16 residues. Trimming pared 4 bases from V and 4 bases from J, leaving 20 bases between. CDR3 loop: CASSSERDPRGYEQYF. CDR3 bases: TGTGCCAGCAGCTCAGAAAGGGACCCCCGGGGGTACGAGCAGTACTTC.

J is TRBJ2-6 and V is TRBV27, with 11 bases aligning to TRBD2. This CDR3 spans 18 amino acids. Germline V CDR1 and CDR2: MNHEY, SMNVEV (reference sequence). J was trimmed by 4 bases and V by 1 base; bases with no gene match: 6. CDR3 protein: CASSLWGSGRAGANVLTF. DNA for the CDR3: TGTGCCAGCAGTTTATGGGGTAGCGGGAGGGCCGGGGCCAACGTCCTGACTTTC.

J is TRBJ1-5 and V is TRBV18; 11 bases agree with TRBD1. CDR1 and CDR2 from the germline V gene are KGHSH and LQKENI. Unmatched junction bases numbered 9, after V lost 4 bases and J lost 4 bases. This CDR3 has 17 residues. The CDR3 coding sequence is TGTGCCAGCTCACTAACGGGACAGGGGGATCGAAATCAGCCCCAGCATTTT. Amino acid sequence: CASSLTGQGDRNQPQHF.

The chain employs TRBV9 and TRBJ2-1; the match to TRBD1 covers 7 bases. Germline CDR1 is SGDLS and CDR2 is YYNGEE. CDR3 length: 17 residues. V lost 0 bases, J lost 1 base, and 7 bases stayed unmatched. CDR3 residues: CASSVEYRGDSYNEQFF. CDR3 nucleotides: TGTGCCAGCAGCGTAGAATACAGGGGAGATTCCTACAATGAGCAGTTCTTC.

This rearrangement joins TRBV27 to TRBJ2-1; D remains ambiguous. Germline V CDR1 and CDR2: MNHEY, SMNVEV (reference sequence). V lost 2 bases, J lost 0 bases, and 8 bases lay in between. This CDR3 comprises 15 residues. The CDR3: CASSLTSSSYNEQFF. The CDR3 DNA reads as TGTGCCAGCAGTTTAACGAGCTCCTCCTACAATGAGCAGTTCTTC.

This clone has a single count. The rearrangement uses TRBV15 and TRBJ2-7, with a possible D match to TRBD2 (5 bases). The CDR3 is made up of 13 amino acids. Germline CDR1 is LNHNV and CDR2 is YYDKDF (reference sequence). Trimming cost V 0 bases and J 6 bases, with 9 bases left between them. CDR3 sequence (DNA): TGTGCCACCAGCAGAGATTCGGGGATCGAGCAGTACTTC. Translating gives CATSRDSGIEQYF. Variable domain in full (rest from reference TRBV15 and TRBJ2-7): DAMVIQNPRYQVTQFGKPVTLSCSQTLNHNVMYWYQQKSSQAPKLLFHYYDKDFNNEADTPDNFQSRRPNTSFCFLDIRSPGLGDTAMYLCATSRDSGIEQYFGPGTRLTVT.

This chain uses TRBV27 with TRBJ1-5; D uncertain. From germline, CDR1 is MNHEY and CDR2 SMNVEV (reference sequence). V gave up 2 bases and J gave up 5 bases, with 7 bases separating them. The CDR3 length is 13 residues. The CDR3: CASSLREDQPQHF. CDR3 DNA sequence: TGTGCCAGCAGTTTACGGGAGGATCAGCCCCAGCATTTT.

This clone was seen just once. CDR3 DNA: TGTGCCAGCAGTGAAAACCCAGGGGGCGGTCAGCCCCAGCATTTT. It yields the protein CASSENPGGGQPQHF. The chain employs TRBV2 and TRBJ1-5; 8 bases match TRBD1. The CDR3 spans 15 residues. Germline assignment: CDR1 SNHLY and CDR2 FYNNEI. Germline trimming cut 2 bases from V and 6 bases from J; bases unmatched to any gene: 6.

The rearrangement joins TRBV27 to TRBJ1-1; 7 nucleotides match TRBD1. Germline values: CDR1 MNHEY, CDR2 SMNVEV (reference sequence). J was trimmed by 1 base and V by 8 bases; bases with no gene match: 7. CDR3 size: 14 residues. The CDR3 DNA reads TGTGCCAGCTCTAGAGGGGGCTCGAACACTGAAGCTTTCTTT. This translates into CASSRGGSNTEAFF.

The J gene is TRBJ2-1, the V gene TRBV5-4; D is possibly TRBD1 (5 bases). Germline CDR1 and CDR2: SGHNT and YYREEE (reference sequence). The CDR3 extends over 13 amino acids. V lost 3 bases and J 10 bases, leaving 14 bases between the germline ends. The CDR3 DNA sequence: TGTGCCAGCAGCTGGGGCAGTCAGATCGAGCAGTTCTTC. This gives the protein CASSWGSQIEQFF.

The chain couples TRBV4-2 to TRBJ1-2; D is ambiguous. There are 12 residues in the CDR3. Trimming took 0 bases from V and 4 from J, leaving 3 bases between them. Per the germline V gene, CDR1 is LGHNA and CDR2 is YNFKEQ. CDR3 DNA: TGTGCCAGCAGCCAAGACCTCTATGGCTACACCTTC. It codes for CASSQDLYGYTF.

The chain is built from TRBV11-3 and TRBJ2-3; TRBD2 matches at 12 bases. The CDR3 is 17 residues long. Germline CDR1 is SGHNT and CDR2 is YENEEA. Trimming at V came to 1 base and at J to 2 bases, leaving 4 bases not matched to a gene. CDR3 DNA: TGTGCCAGCAGCTTAGGAGGACTAGCGGGGCTCACAGATACGCAGTATTTT. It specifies CASSLGGLAGLTDTQYF. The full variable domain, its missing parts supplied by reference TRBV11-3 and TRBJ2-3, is EAGVVQSPRYKIIEKKQPVAFWCNPISGHNTLYWYLQNLGQGPELLIRYENEEAVDDSQLPKDRFSAERLKGVDSTLKIQPAELGDSAVYLCASSLGGLAGLTDTQYFGPGTRLTVL.

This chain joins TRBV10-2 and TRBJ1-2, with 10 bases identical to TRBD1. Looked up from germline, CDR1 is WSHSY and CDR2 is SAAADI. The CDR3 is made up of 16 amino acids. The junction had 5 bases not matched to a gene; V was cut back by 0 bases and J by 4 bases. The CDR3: CASSESATGGFYGYTF. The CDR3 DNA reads TGCGCCAGCAGTGAGTCAGCGACAGGGGGCTTCTATGGCTACACCTTC.

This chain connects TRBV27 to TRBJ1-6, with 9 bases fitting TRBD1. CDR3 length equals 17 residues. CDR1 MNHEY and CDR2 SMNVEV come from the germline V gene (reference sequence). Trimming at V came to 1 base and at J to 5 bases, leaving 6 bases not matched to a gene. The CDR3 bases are TGTGCCAGCAGTTTATATCCCGGGACAGGGCATAATTCACCCCTCCACTTT. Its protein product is CASSLYPGTGHNSPLHF.

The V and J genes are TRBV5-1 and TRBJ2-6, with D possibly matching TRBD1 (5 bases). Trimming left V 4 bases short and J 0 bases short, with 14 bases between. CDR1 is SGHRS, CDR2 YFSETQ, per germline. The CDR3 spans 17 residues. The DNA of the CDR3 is TGCGCCAGCAGCAGCTCTTTCAGGGTCTCTGGGGCCAACGTCCTGACTTTC. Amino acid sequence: CASSSSFRVSGANVLTF.